Following are 9 T cell receptor beta chains from one sample sequenced in a study of blood T cell repertoires in COVID-19. Only in-frame clones appear in the TCRdb table, and some are missing; sequencing was by immunoSEQ multiplex PCR. The data hold about 230,000 clones, with approximately 87% observed a single time. Sequenced material: peripheral blood. These receptors all stem from an older woman with active or convalescent COVID-19.

The rearrangement uses TRBV4-2 and TRBJ2-7; 8 bases map to TRBD1. This CDR3 comprises 16 residues. The trim removed 0 bases at V and 3 bases at J, leaving 7 bases unmatched. The germline gives CDR1 LGHNA, CDR2 YNFKEQ. The CDR3 DNA reads TGTGCCAGCAGCCAAGATATTACAGGGGGAGGCTACGAGCAGTACTTC. It yields the protein CASSQDITGGGYEQYF.

The chain recombines TRBV7-2 with TRBJ2-1, with D perhaps matching TRBD2 (6 bases). The germline V and J ends were trimmed by 5 bases and 0 bases, with 11 bases remaining between them. Germline loops: CDR1 SGHTA, CDR2 FQGNSA. CDR3 size: 15 residues. CDR3 bases: TGTGCCAGCAGCCCTAGCGTTAGCTCCTACAATGAGCAGTTCTTC. Translating it yields CASSPSVSSYNEQFF.

This chain links TRBV28 with TRBJ2-7; tentative D call: TRBD2 (5 bases). The germline V gene encodes CDR1 MDHEN and CDR2 SYDVKM. V lost 0 bases, J lost 5 bases, and 14 bases lay in between. The CDR3 spans 15 residues. CDR3 sequence reads: CASSLWTFSVNEQYF. The CDR3 DNA sequence: TGTGCCAGCAGTTTATGGACGTTTAGCGTAAACGAGCAGTACTTC.

The chain combines TRBV6-1 with TRBJ1-3; TRBD1 might be the D (5 bases). Looked up from germline, CDR1 is MNHNS and CDR2 is SASEGT. The CDR3 sequence is 16 residues long. Trimming removed 3 bases from V and 0 bases from J, with 12 bases in between. The CDR3 DNA follows: TGTGCCAGCAGTGACCAAGGGGTGGTCTCTGGAAACACCATATATTTT. Translation gives CASSDQGVVSGNTIYF.

The chain carries TRBV28 and TRBJ2-2; 8 bases align to TRBD2. The CDR3 contains 16 residues. J was trimmed by 1 base and V by 5 bases; bases with no gene match: 6. Germline-derived CDR1 and CDR2 are MDHEN and SYDVKM. The CDR3 region has the DNA TGTGCCAGCAGTCCCCAAGCGGGAGAGAACACCGGGGAGCTGTTTTTT. It encodes CASSPQAGENTGELFF.

The rearrangement links TRBV9 to TRBJ1-3; D may be TRBD1 (6 bases). Trimming stripped 5 bases from V and 4 bases from J, with 16 bases between. The CDR3 contains 15 residues. Germline CDR1 is SGDLS and CDR2 is YYNGEE. CDR3 in DNA: TGTGCCAGCAGTCCAGGGGTACTCGAGGGAAACACCATATATTTT. Its protein product is CASSPGVLEGNTIYF.

The genes are TRBV5-1 and TRBJ2-2; TRBD2 matches at 12 bases. Germline-derived CDR1 and CDR2 are SGHRS and YFSETQ. This CDR3 has 17 residues. After removal of 0 bases from V and 6 bases from J, the junction contained 6 bases not matched to a gene. The CDR3 DNA reads as TGCGCCAGCAGCTTGGCGCTAGCGGGAGGGCTAGCCGGGGAGCTGTTTTTT. Encoded protein: CASSLALAGGLAGELFF.

This chain joins TRBV10-3 and TRBJ2-1, with 10 bases fitting TRBD2. Germline trimming cut 8 bases from V and 6 bases from J; bases unmatched to any gene: 7. Germline V gene data show CDR1 as ENHRY and CDR2 as SYGVKD. The CDR3 spans 14 residues. CDR3: CAIVAGGPGNEQFF. The DNA for the CDR3 is TGTGCCATCGTAGCGGGAGGCCCTGGCAATGAGCAGTTCTTC.

The rearrangement uses TRBV29-1 and TRBJ2-5, with TRBD1 matching 8 bases. The CDR3 extends over 9 amino acids. The germline CDR1 and CDR2 sequences are SQVTM and ANQGSEA. V dropped 6 bases and J dropped 12; count of bases not matched to a gene: 3. The CDR3 region is CSVEGQEYF. CDR3 DNA: TGCAGCGTGGAGGGACAGGAGTACTTC.